Shown below are 5 T cell receptor beta chains from a single sample sequenced in a study of T cell responses to AZD1222 COVID-19 vaccine. Sequencing used immunoSEQ multiplex PCR; TCRdb keeps in-frame clones, though not all of them. The sample lists tens of thousands of clones, 70% to 90% seen once, with approximately 11% in the top ten. This specimen was peripheral blood, taken on day 0 of AZD1222 vaccination. The receptors shown here come from an adult in good health.

This clone was seen only a few times. The chain couples TRBV21-1 to TRBJ1-3. TRBV21-1 is classified as a pseudogene. The CDR3 spans 23 residues. This CDR3 is CASSKSAAGPKGVPTSSGNTIYF. CDR3 nucleotide sequence: TGTGCCAGCAGCAAGTCCGCCGCGGGGCCTAAGGGAGTACCGACAAGCTCTGGAAACACCATATATTTT.

The V call is TRBV21-1, the J call TRBJ2-7. TRBV21-1 is given as a pseudogene. The CDR3 has 14 residues. CDR3: CASSSRTIPHEQYV. The CDR3 region has the DNA TGTGCCAGCAGCTCCCGGACCATCCCCCACGAGCAGTACGTC.

The chain recombines TRBV5-1 with TRBJ2-2, with a tentative D call TRBD1 (5 bases). Germline V gives CDR1 SGHRS, CDR2 YFSETQ. V was cut by 0 bases and J by 1 base, with 7 bases left in between. CDR3 size: 15 residues. As DNA, the CDR3 is TGCGCCAGCAGCTTGGATACAGGGAACACCGGGGAGCTGTTTTTT. Encoded protein: CASSLDTGNTGELFF.

The chain employs TRBV5-8 and TRBJ2-7, with a tentative D call TRBD2 (5 bases). Deletions cut 6 bases from V and 0 bases from J, with 13 bases between. The CDR3 has 14 amino acids. Germline assignment: CDR1 SGHTS and CDR2 YDEGEE. The CDR3 sequence is CASTSRGISYEQYF. CDR3 DNA sequence: TGTGCCAGCACCTCCCGGGGAATCTCCTACGAGCAGTACTTC.

This clone was counted a single time. The chain couples TRBV6-1 to TRBJ1-3; no clear D. Between the trimmed V and J ends, which lost 1 base and 7 bases, there was a span of 11 bases. Germline assignment: CDR1 MNHNS and CDR2 SASEGT. CDR3 length equals 14 residues. The CDR3 DNA reads TGTGCCAGCAGTGAAGGCCCGGGTCCGAACACCATATATTTT. It specifies CASSEGPGPNTIYF.